This entry describes one TCR beta chain. Its matching antigen is unknown. The V segment lost 3 bases and the J segment 5 bases; nucleotides outside the gene matches: 6. This CDR3 is built from 15 residues. Germline CDR1 MGHRA, CDR2 YSYEKL. PCR was performed using 60 Vbeta and 13 Jbeta primers. Measured with immunoSEQ multiplex PCR; TCRdb has only the in-frame clones, and not every one. The profile shows under 300,000 clones, around 81% of them singletons. These data are taken from a study of cytomegalovirus exposure and HLA in healthy donors. General study points: Available immune exposure information covered CMV serostatus only. On later analysis, the bulk of CMV-associated TCR beta chains appeared to be HLA-restricted.

Sequencing input: PBMCs. The clonotype comes from a woman in her sixties or seventies in good health and CMV-seropositive. The chain uses TRBV4-1 and TRBJ2-7; 11 bases align to TRBD1. CDR3 DNA: TGCGCCAGCAGCCACGGGACAGGGGGTGAGGACGAGCAGTACTTC. This codes for CASSHGTGGEDEQYF.